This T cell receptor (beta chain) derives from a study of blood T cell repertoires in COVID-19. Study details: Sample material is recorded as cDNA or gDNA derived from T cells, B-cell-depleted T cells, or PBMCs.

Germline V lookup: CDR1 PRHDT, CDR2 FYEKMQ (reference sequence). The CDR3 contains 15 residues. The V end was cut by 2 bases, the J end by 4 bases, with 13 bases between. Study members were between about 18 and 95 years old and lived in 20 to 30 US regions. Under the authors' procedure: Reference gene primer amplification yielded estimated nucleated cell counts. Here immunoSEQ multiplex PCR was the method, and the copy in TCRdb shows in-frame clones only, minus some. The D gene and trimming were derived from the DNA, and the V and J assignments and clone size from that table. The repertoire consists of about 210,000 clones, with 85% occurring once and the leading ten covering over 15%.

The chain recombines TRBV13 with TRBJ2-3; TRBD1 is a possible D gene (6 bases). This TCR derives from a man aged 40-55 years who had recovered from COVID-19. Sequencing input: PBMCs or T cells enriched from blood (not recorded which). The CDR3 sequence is CASSLRTRGSDTQYF. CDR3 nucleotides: TGTGCCAGCAGCTTAAGGACCAGGGGTTCAGATACGCAGTATTTT.